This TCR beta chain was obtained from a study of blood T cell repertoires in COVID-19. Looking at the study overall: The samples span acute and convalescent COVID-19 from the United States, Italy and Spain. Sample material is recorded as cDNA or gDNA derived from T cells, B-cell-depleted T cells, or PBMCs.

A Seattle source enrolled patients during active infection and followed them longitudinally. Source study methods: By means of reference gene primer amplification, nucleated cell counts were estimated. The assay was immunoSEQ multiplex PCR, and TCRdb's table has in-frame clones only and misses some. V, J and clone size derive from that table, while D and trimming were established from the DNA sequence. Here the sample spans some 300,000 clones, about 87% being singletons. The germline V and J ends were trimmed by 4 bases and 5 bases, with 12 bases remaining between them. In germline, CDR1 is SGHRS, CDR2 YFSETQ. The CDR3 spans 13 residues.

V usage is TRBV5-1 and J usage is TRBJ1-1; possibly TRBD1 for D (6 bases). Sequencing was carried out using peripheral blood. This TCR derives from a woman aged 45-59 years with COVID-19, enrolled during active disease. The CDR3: CASSDRQGTEAFF. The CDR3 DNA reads TGCGCCAGCAGCGACCGGCAGGGGACTGAAGCTTTCTTT.